Presented here are 18 T cell receptor beta chains from one specimen sequenced in a study of blood T cell repertoires in COVID-19. Assay used: immunoSEQ multiplex PCR; TCRdb lists only in-frame clones, some missing. The sample has fewer than 50,000 clones, about four fifths seen once; the top ten hold 35% to 45%. Specimen: peripheral blood. These receptor sequences come from a man older than 75 with active or convalescent COVID-19.

The chain employs TRBV6-5 and TRBJ1-2; D is perhaps TRBD1 (6 bases). Deletions cut 4 bases from V and 7 bases from J, with 22 bases between. Germline V gene sequence: CDR1 MNHEY, CDR2 SVGAGI. The length of the CDR3 is 16 residues. This CDR3 reads CASSSFRTAKASGYTF. In nucleotides, the CDR3 is TGTGCCAGCAGTTCATTTCGGACAGCCAAAGCGAGTGGCTACACCTTC.

V and J are TRBV9 and TRBJ1-3; D perhaps matches TRBD1 (5 bases). V dropped 8 bases and J dropped 0 bases, with 18 bases sitting between them. The CDR3 contains 16 residues. Germline loops: CDR1 SGDLS, CDR2 YYNGEE. This chain's CDR3 is CASRGGDGLSGNTIYF. The CDR3 DNA reads TGTGCCAGTCGTGGAGGGGATGGGCTCTCTGGAAACACCATATATTTT.

The chain joins TRBV4-1 to TRBJ2-1; 9 bases match TRBD1. Per germline, CDR1 MGHRA and CDR2 YSYEKL. The CDR3 loop spans 15 amino acids. The J segment lost 6 bases and the V segment lost 5 bases, leaving 8 bases of the junction unmatched. This CDR3 reads CASSAGQGRFNEQFF. In DNA, the CDR3 is TGCGCCAGCAGCGCAGGACAGGGGCGGTTCAATGAGCAGTTCTTC.

The chain uses TRBV5-1 and TRBJ2-3; TRBD1 agrees at 7 bases. V dropped 0 bases and J dropped 2; count of bases not matched to a gene: 9. Germline CDR1 SGHRS, CDR2 YFSETQ. This CDR3 is built from 17 residues. The CDR3 here is CASSLGTGTAYTDTQYF. Written as DNA, the CDR3 is TGCGCCAGCAGCTTGGGGACCGGGACAGCCTACACAGATACGCAGTATTTT.

The J gene is TRBJ2-1, the V gene TRBV28, with TRBD2 matching 15 bases. The CDR3 extends over 20 amino acids. Germline V lookup: CDR1 MDHEN, CDR2 SYDVKM. V was pared by 10 bases and J by 3 bases, with 19 bases of the junction left unmatched. CDR3 sequence reads: CAKNNRGLGLAGGLYNEQFF. In DNA, the CDR3 is TGTGCCAAAAACAACAGGGGACTAGGACTAGCGGGAGGGCTCTACAATGAGCAGTTCTTC.

CDR3 loop: CASSEALGQGSYEQYF. The CDR3 DNA reads TGTGCCAGCAGTGAAGCTCTGGGACAGGGCTCCTACGAGCAGTACTTC. The rearrangement links TRBV25-1 to TRBJ2-7, with 9 bases matching TRBD1. The germline V gene encodes CDR1 MGHDK and CDR2 SYGVNS. The CDR3 runs to 16 residues. V shed 2 bases, J shed 0 bases, and the junction held 5 bases outside the gene matches.

The chain has TRBV3-1 (or the pseudogene TRBV3-2) and TRBJ2-1, with no clear D. The CDR3 loop spans 13 amino acids. Germline CDR1 and CDR2: LGHDT and YNNKEL (reference sequence). V dropped 5 bases and J dropped 8 bases, with 13 bases sitting between them. CDR3 loop: CASSTQVGHEQFF. The DNA for the CDR3 is TGTGCCAGCAGCACCCAGGTCGGTCATGAGCAGTTCTTC.

This clone has a single count. This CDR3 reads CASSLTGNQPQHF. Here the CDR3 DNA reads TGTGCCAGCAGTCTAACAGGGAATCAGCCCCAGCATTTT. This sequence joins TRBV12-3 or TRBV12-4 and TRBJ1-5; tentatively, D is TRBD1 (6 bases). This CDR3 has 13 amino acids. The ends were cut back, 5 bases at V and 4 bases at J, with 9 bases in the middle.

This rearrangement joins TRBV4-3 to TRBJ2-7, with TRBD1 identical over 8 bases. The ends lost 4 bases at V and 2 bases at J; junction bases unmatched: 4. The germline V gene has CDR1 LGHNA and CDR2 YSLEER. The CDR3 length is 14 residues. The CDR3 loop is CASSLRQGPYEQYF. The CDR3 bases are TGCGCCAGCAGCCTAAGACAGGGGCCCTACGAGCAGTACTTC.

This clone came up once. This chain connects TRBV6-5 to TRBJ1-2, with D perhaps matching TRBD1 (6 bases). CDR1 is MNHEY and CDR2 is SVGAGI in the germline V gene. Trimming took 6 bases from V and 3 from J, leaving 8 bases between them. The CDR3 sequence is 12 residues long. This CDR3 reads CASRDSHYGYTF. The DNA of the CDR3 is TGTGCCAGCAGGGACAGCCACTATGGCTACACCTTC.

Only one count was recorded for this clone. This chain links TRBV6-5 with TRBJ2-2; 7 bases match TRBD2. V dropped 7 bases and J dropped 6; count of bases not matched to a gene: 8. CDR1 is MNHEY and CDR2 is SVGAGI in the germline V gene. This CDR3 is 14 amino acids long. The CDR3: CASTWMGGAGELFF. CDR3 nucleotide sequence: TGTGCCAGCACCTGGATGGGGGGGGCCGGGGAGCTGTTTTTT.

The gene calls are TRBV27 and TRBJ1-4, with a tentative D call TRBD1 (6 bases). Looked up from germline, CDR1 is MNHEY and CDR2 is SMNVEV (reference sequence). CDR3 size: 14 residues. V gave up 3 bases and J gave up 1 base, with 6 bases separating them. Here the CDR3 DNA reads TGTGCCAGCAGTTTCAGGGGAACTAATGAAAAACTGTTTTTT. Translated, it gives CASSFRGTNEKLFF.

The chain combines TRBV5-1 with TRBJ2-1; 11 bases agree with TRBD2. The V gene end was trimmed by 4 bases and the J gene end by 2 bases; junction bases not matched to a gene: 2. Germline V gives CDR1 SGHRS, CDR2 YFSETQ. The CDR3 spans 15 residues. This CDR3 reads CASSPTSGAYNEQFF. DNA of the CDR3: TGCGCCAGCAGCCCGACTAGCGGGGCCTACAATGAGCAGTTCTTC.

This clone was found once. V is TRBV19 and J is TRBJ1-5, with 7 bases that match TRBD1. The CDR3 spans 15 residues. Germline V gives CDR1 LNHDA, CDR2 SQIVND (reference sequence). Trimming took 8 bases from V and 0 from J; bases not matched to a gene: 7. CDR3 sequence (DNA): TGTGCCAGTCAGCCAGGGGGGTCTAGCAATCAGCCCCAGCATTTT. Protein: CASQPGGSSNQPQHF. Full variable domain (missing parts from reference TRBV19 and TRBJ1-5): DGGITQSPKYLFRKEGQNVTLSCEQNLNHDAMYWYRQDPGQGLRLIYYSQIVNDFQKGDIAEGYSVSREKKESFPLTVTSAQKNPTAFYLCASQPGGSSNQPQHFGDGTRLSIL.

This chain links TRBV2 with TRBJ1-4; TRBD1 aligns across 7 bases. This CDR3 spans 14 amino acids. Unmatched junction bases numbered 9, after V lost 9 bases and J lost 5 bases. Germline lookup yields CDR1 SNHLY and CDR2 FYNNEI. CDR3: CARSGTAKNEKLFF. Written as DNA, the CDR3 is TGTGCCAGATCCGGGACAGCCAAGAATGAAAAACTGTTTTTT. The entire variable domain, with the rest obtained from reference TRBV2 and TRBJ1-4, is as follows: EPEVTQTPSHQVTQMGQEVILRCVPISNHLYFYWYRQILGQKVEFLVSFYNNEISEKSEIFDDQFSVERPDGSNFTLKIRSTKLEDSAMYFCARSGTAKNEKLFFGSGTQLSVL.

The rearrangement joins TRBV23-1 to TRBJ2-2; a possible D gene is TRBD1 (6 bases). TRBV23-1 is placed among ORFs of uncertain function. The CDR3 has 17 residues. V was cut by 2 bases and J by 4 bases, with 17 bases left in between. CDR3 nucleotide sequence: TGCGCCAGCAGTCAAACCCCCCGGGCAGGGGTCACCGGGGAGCTGTTTTTT. Protein product: CASSQTPRAGVTGELFF.

This clone was seen only once. The V call is TRBV25-1, the J call TRBJ2-1, with 12 bases that match TRBD2. This CDR3 has 15 amino acids. The V and J ends lost 3 bases and 4 bases, in that order; junction bases with no gene match: 1. CDR1 is MGHDK and CDR2 is SYGVNS in the germline V gene. The CDR3 DNA reads TGTGCCAGCAGTGATGGACTAGCGGGGTACAATGAGCAGTTCTTC. This codes for CASSDGLAGYNEQFF. Full variable domain (remainder filled in from reference TRBV25-1 and TRBJ2-1): EADIYQTPRYLVIGTGKKITLECSQTMGHDKMYWYQQDPGMELHLIHYSYGVNSTEKGDLSSESTVSRIRTEHFPLTLESARPSHTSQYLCASSDGLAGYNEQFFGPGTRLTVL.

This clone occurred a few times. This chain joins TRBV7-8 and TRBJ1-5, with D hard to call. The CDR3 is 15 residues long. The V end was cut by 5 bases, the J end by 1 base, with 12 bases between. Germline CDR1 SGHVS, CDR2 FQNEAQ. CDR3 nucleotide sequence: TGTGCCAGCAGCCCGATTTCCGGGAGCAATCAGCCCCAGCATTTT. Residues: CASSPISGSNQPQHF. The variable domain in full, completed from reference TRBV7-8 and TRBJ1-5, reads GAGVSQSPRYKVAKRGQDVALRCDPISGHVSLFWYQQALGQGPEFLTYFQNEAQLDKSGLPSDRFFAERPEGSVSTLKIQRTQQEDSAVYLCASSPISGSNQPQHFGDGTRLSIL.